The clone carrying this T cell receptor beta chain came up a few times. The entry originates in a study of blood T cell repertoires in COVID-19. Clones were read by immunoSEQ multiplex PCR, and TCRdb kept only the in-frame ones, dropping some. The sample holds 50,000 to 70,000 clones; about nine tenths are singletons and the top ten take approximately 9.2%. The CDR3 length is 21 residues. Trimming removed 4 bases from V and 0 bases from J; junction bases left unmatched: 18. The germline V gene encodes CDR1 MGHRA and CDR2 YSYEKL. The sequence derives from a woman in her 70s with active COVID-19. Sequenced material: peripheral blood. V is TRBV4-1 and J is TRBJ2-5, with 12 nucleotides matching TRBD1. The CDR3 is CASSPLFPRDRGPMYQETQYF. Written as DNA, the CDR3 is TGCGCCAGCAGCCCCCTTTTCCCCAGGGACAGGGGGCCCATGTACCAAGAGACCCAGTACTTC.